Sequencing of this T cell receptor (beta chain) was carried out in a study of T cells in Graves' hyperthyroidism and ophthalmopathy. It was RNA transcripts that yielded the amplified TCR beta CDR3 regions. First-round RT-PCR targeting the TCR CDR3 was performed with the HTBI primer set. TCRdb independently ran MiXCR on the multiplex PCR reads; one entry per CDR3 protein. The repertoire includes roughly 700,000 distinct CDR3 sequences, 30% to 40% of them detected once, and around a third sits in the top ten. The sequence was obtained from a middle-aged woman with Graves' hyperthyroidism. Sequenced: blood.

For the CDR3, the DNA is TGCGCCAGCAGCCAGTCCCCCCTAAACTATGGCTACACCTTC. It encodes CASSQSPLNYGYTF. V and J are TRBV4-3 and TRBJ1-2; D ambiguous. The germline gives CDR1 LGHNA, CDR2 YSLEER. V lost 3 bases and J lost 2, with 10 bases in between. The CDR3 extends over 14 amino acids.